Listed here are 4 T cell receptor beta chains from one sample, sequenced in a study of cytomegalovirus exposure and HLA in healthy donors. The PCR ran on 60 Vbeta and 13 Jbeta primers. Generated by immunoSEQ multiplex PCR, the TCRdb table keeps only in-frame clones and is missing some. Among about 190,000 clones, approximately 70% were seen once, and the ten largest hold approximately 2.8%. The sequenced sample was PBMCs. Receptors were obtained from a woman aged 25 to 39 in good health and CMV-seropositive.

A few counts support this clone. This chain uses TRBV6-5 with TRBJ2-1, with D possibly TRBD1 on 5 matching bases. CDR3 length: 16 residues. Between the trimmed V and J ends, which lost 2 bases and 5 bases, there was a span of 16 bases. In germline, CDR1 is MNHEY, CDR2 SVGAGI. The CDR3 spells CASSYLPQGPNNEQFF. CDR3 DNA: TGTGCCAGCAGTTACCTGCCCCAGGGCCCTAACAATGAGCAGTTCTTC.

The CDR3 DNA reads TGTGCCAGCACCCTCCATGAGCGGGAGGGCTACGAGCAGTACTTC. This sequence encodes CASTLHEREGYEQYF. V is TRBV6-6 and J is TRBJ2-7, with 10 bases aligning to TRBD2. This CDR3 has 15 residues. The V gene's germline CDR1 is MNHNY and CDR2 SVGAGI (reference sequence). The trim removed 7 bases at V and 3 bases at J, leaving 9 bases unmatched.

There are a few counts of this clone. This chain joins TRBV12-5 and TRBJ2-1; 8 nucleotides match TRBD2. Germline trimming cut 2 bases from V and 5 bases from J; bases unmatched to any gene: 8. The CDR3 sequence is 16 residues long. Germline loops: CDR1 LGHNT, CDR2 FRNRAP. The CDR3 DNA follows: TGTGCTAGTGGTTTGTCTCCGGGACTAGTGAACAATGAGCAGTTCTTC. This sequence encodes CASGLSPGLVNNEQFF.

This clone appeared once. This rearrangement joins TRBV18 to TRBJ1-1; D unclear. V shed 3 bases and J shed 5 bases, with 10 bases lying between them. The CDR3 length is 13 residues. Germline assignment: CDR1 KGHSH and CDR2 LQKENI. This chain's CDR3 is CASSPQRETEAFF. CDR3 nucleotides: TGTGCCAGCTCACCGCAGCGGGAAACTGAAGCTTTCTTT.